Below are 10 T cell receptor beta chains sequenced from a single sample in a study of tumor and adjacent non-tumor tissue in lung cancer. No cell sorting was done before RNA was extracted from the tissue. Distant lung tissue was collected more than 3 cm away from the tumor edge. The library came from three nested PCR rounds adapted from ARM-PCR protocols. TCRdb independently ran MiXCR on the multiplex PCR reads; one entry per CDR3 protein. The sample lists about 100,000 distinct CDR3 sequences, 60% to 80% occurring once. Input material: distant non-tumor lung tissue. The receptor set was obtained from a man aged 30 to 39 with non-small cell lung cancer.

With regard to this clonotype: The conserved phenylalanine or tryptophan is not found at the CDR3 terminus, so this likely reflects a read error. The DNA is left out, because the CDR3 cannot be placed on it with certainty; the CDR3 is given as TCRdb lists it. This CDR3 reads CASADLGGRGTEPFY. This chain joins TRBV5-1 and TRBJ1-1; the tabulated D call, TRBD1, remains unverified against the DNA. The CDR3 spans 15 residues, counting both ends. Germline V gives CDR1 SGHRS, CDR2 YFSETQ.

V gene TRBV20-1 combines with J gene TRBJ1-2; TRBD1 might be the D (5 bases). Germline CDR1 is DFQATT and CDR2 is SNEGSKA (reference sequence). This CDR3 is 12 amino acids long. Trimming removed 6 bases at V and 1 base at J, with 9 bases between. CDR3 loop: CSAWTLNYGYTF. The CDR3 nucleotides read TGCAGTGCCTGGACACTTAACTATGGCTACACCTTC.

Notes on this clonotype: A read error may produce the germline difference seen at one junction end. This chain's CDR3 is CASNRDSGYSGANILTF. The CDR3 DNA reads TGTGCCAGCAATCGGGACAGCGGGTACTCTGGGGCCAACATCCTGACTTTC. The gene calls are TRBV6-6 and TRBJ2-6, with D perhaps matching TRBD1 (7 bases). The CDR3 is 17 amino acids. Germline V gives CDR1 MNHNY, CDR2 SVGAGI (reference sequence).

The V call is TRBV11-2, the J call TRBJ2-1, with unresolved D. The CDR3 totals 12 residues. The V and J ends lost 5 bases and 7 bases respectively, with 9 bases between them. In germline, CDR1 is SGHAT, CDR2 FQNNGV. The CDR3 sequence is CASSHRRNEQFF. CDR3 sequence (DNA): TGTGCCAGCAGCCACCGCCGTAATGAGCAGTTCTTC.

About this clonotype itself: Without the conserved terminal phenylalanine or tryptophan, this CDR3 likely stems from a read error. The DNA is omitted, as the CDR3 cannot be located on it reliably, and the CDR3 follows TCRdb's listing. This chain's CDR3 is CAISQDATGGGYTQYL. The rearrangement uses TRBV4-3 and TRBJ2-3; the table's D call TRBD1 went unverified against the DNA. 16 amino acids form the CDR3, both terminal residues included. From germline, CDR1 is LGHNA and CDR2 YSLEER.

Note on this clonotype: This may come from a read error, since a much larger clone is one base off. The chain joins TRBV12-3 or TRBV12-4 to TRBJ2-5; 11 positions agree with TRBD2. The CDR3 has 17 residues. The V and J ends lost 6 bases and 3 bases, in that order; junction bases with no gene match: 12. In DNA form, the CDR3 reads TGTGCCAGCAGCCCAGCCCTCGGTAGCGGGGGGGAAGAGACCCAGTACTTC. The encoded protein is CASSPALGSGGEETQYF.

This rearrangement joins TRBV7-8 to TRBJ2-1, with 10 bases lining up with TRBD2. Looked up from germline, CDR1 is SGHVS and CDR2 is FQNEAQ. V lost 3 bases, J lost 10 bases, and 9 bases stayed unmatched. The CDR3 runs 15 residues. DNA for the CDR3: TGTGCCAGCAGCTTTTTAGCTAGCGGGGGAGGCGAGCAGTTCTTC. Translating gives CASSFLASGGGEQFF.

This clonotype was detected only a few times. This chain joins TRBV5-1 and TRBJ2-5; the D is unclear. Trimming left V 4 bases short and J 9 bases short, with 10 bases between. Germline V lookup: CDR1 SGHRS, CDR2 YFSETQ. There are 11 residues in the CDR3. The CDR3 sequence is CASSADSSQYF. The DNA of the CDR3 is TGCGCCAGCAGCGCCGACTCTTCCCAGTACTTC.

The V call is TRBV6-6, the J call TRBJ2-1, with 9 nucleotides matching TRBD2. The CDR3 sequence is 14 residues long. Per the germline V gene, CDR1 is MNHNY and CDR2 is SVGAGI (reference sequence). J gave up 7 bases and V 7 bases, and 8 bases lay outside the gene matches. CDR3 nucleotides: TGTGCCAGCAACCTAGCGGGAAGAGAGAATGAGCAGTTCTTC. Protein product: CASNLAGRENEQFF.

This clonotype was observed a few times. A much more abundant neighbour one base away suggests this may be a read error. V usage is TRBV20-1 and J usage is TRBJ2-5; 8 bases agree with TRBD1. V shed 1 base, J shed 7 bases, and the junction held 8 bases outside the gene matches. Per the germline V gene, CDR1 is DFQATT and CDR2 is SNEGSKA (reference sequence). The CDR3 extends over 14 amino acids. CDR3 bases: TGCAGTGCTAGAGTGGGCACAGGGGGAGGGACCCAGTACTTC. This codes for CSARVGTGGGTQYF.